This is a list of T cell receptor beta chains from one sample in a study of metastatic and nonmetastatic thyroid tumors. Through MiXCR, TCRdb re-clonotyped the PCR reads. This sample has about 93,000 clones, with roughly 13% found just once. Sequenced sample: blood. Receptors were obtained from a female donor with papillary thyroid cancer or a benign thyroid nodule (not recorded which). Some clones in this sample may be carry-over from other donors' samples. The CDR3 runs from the conserved cysteine through the conserved F or W.

V	J	CDR3
TRBV30	TRBJ2-3	CAWSSGRDTQYF
TRBV11-3	TRBJ1-1	CASSAGTGNTEAFF
TRBV28	TRBJ2-7	CASRVPSGNYEQYF
TRBV11-2	TRBJ2-2	CASSLRRGTGGSGELFF
TRBV28	TRBJ1-2	CASSGVGQGPVTVYGYTF
TRBV28	TRBJ2-3	CASSPPVLITDTQYF
TRBV2	TRBJ2-7	CASSGQGGYEQYF
TRBV6-2/TRBV6-3	TRBJ2-5	CASSYVQGPGETQYF
TRBV2	TRBJ2-7	CASTQTAYEQYF
TRBV6-1	TRBJ1-1	CASRGGGANTEAFF
TRBV28	TRBJ2-1	CASSSPSGQGYNEQFF
TRBV9	TRBJ2-6	CASSTQQGGKSGANVLTF
TRBV6-2/TRBV6-3	TRBJ1-5	CASRHFVGTGNQPQHF
TRBV9	TRBJ1-2	CASSVGRDRPPHGYTF
TRBV11-2	TRBJ2-7	CASGLAGAYEQYF
TRBV19	TRBJ2-7	CASSIDRGEQYF
TRBV19	TRBJ2-1	CASSIEGAPGQGLYNEQFF
TRBV6-2/TRBV6-3	TRBJ1-1	CASSVQETAEAFF
TRBV4-3	TRBJ2-3	CASSQEADTQYF
TRBV19	TRBJ1-5	CASSLLINSNQPQHF
TRBV5-1	TRBJ2-2	CASSSILGDGELFF
TRBV2	TRBJ1-5	CASSEWAAGVQPQHF
TRBV27	TRBJ1-1	CASSLTDYTEAFF
TRBV30	TRBJ2-3	CAWNYIAGTQYF
TRBV15	TRBJ2-1	CATSRISGRGRGEQFF
TRBV2	TRBJ2-2	CASTANAATGELFF
TRBV2	TRBJ1-2	CASWGGQGRRGTHYGYTF